Each of the 20 T cell receptor beta chains below was sequenced from the same sample in a study of blood T cell repertoires in COVID-19. The protocol was immunoSEQ multiplex PCR, while the TCRdb copy is restricted to in-frame clones and leaves out a portion. Of 200,000 to 250,000 clones in the sample, around four fifths are singletons; the top ten hold more than 1.5%. The source material was peripheral blood. These TCRs come from a man aged 30 to 39 who had recovered from COVID-19.

The chain joins TRBV27 to TRBJ1-5; D gene ambiguous. Germline lookup yields CDR1 MNHEY and CDR2 SMNVEV (reference sequence). The CDR3 contains 13 residues. Trimming removed 5 bases from V and 6 bases from J, with 11 bases in between. The CDR3 is CASSISRVQPQHF. DNA for the CDR3: TGTGCCAGCAGTATCAGCCGGGTTCAGCCCCAGCATTTT.

This clone was seen once. This chain joins TRBV19 and TRBJ2-1; 13 bases are a match to TRBD2. CDR3 length: 17 residues. Germline values: CDR1 LNHDA, CDR2 SQIVND (reference sequence). The junction had 4 bases not matched to a gene; V was cut back by 1 base and J by 4 bases. The CDR3 sequence: CASSIAGTSGAYNEQFF. The CDR3 DNA follows: TGTGCCAGTAGTATAGCGGGGACTAGCGGGGCTTACAATGAGCAGTTCTTC.

The gene calls are TRBV14 and TRBJ2-1; 9 bases fit TRBD1. This CDR3 is built from 15 residues. The germline CDR1 and CDR2 sequences are SGHDN and FVKESK. V was clipped by 4 bases and J by 10 bases; unmatched bases: 11. The CDR3 DNA follows: TGTGCCAGCAGCCGCGCGCGGGACAGGGTCAGAGAGCAGTTCTTC. Translated, it gives CASSRARDRVREQFF. The full variable domain, with the rest looked up from reference TRBV14 and TRBJ2-1, is EAGVTQFPSHSVIEKGQTVTLRCDPISGHDNLYWYRRVMGKEIKFLLHFVKESKQDESGMPNNRFLAERTGGTYSTLKVQPAELEDSGVYFCASSRARDRVREQFFGPGTRLTVL.

The chain combines TRBV5-1 with TRBJ2-3; the D gene is possibly TRBD2 (6 bases). CDR3 length: 12 amino acids. The germline V gene encodes CDR1 SGHRS and CDR2 YFSETQ. V dropped 6 bases and J dropped 4 bases, with 9 bases sitting between them. The CDR3 DNA reads TGCGCCAGCACCCCGGGGGCAGATACGCAGTATTTT. This encodes CASTPGADTQYF. The full variable domain, rest sourced from reference TRBV5-1 and TRBJ2-3, is KAGVTQTPRYLIKTRGQQVTLSCSPISGHRSVSWYQQTPGQGLQFLFEYFSETQRNKGNFPGRFSGRQFSNSRSEMNVSTLELGDSALYLCASTPGADTQYFGPGTRLTVL.

The V gene is TRBV5-6, the J gene TRBJ2-6; D may be TRBD2 (5 bases). CDR3 length: 19 residues. Trimming left V 0 bases short and J 0 bases short, with 16 bases between. CDR1 and CDR2 (germline): SGHDT, YYEEEE. The DNA of the CDR3 is TGTGCCAGCAGCTTGGAGTACGGTGGACTGAGCTCTGGGGCCAACGTCCTGACTTTC. Its protein is CASSLEYGGLSSGANVLTF.

The chain combines TRBV18 with TRBJ2-2, with D maybe TRBD2 (6 bases). Trimming left V 2 bases short and J 4 bases short, with 17 bases between. Germline V gene data show CDR1 as KGHSH and CDR2 as LQKENI. The CDR3 extends over 17 amino acids. CDR3 loop: CASSPSTSGGRTGELFF. The CDR3 coding sequence is TGTGCCAGCTCACCAAGTACTTCCGGGGGTCGCACCGGGGAGCTGTTTTTT.

The genes are TRBV6-6 and TRBJ2-1, with D unclear. Germline lookup yields CDR1 MNHNY and CDR2 SVGAGI (reference sequence). Trimming pared 2 bases from V and 10 bases from J, leaving 9 bases between. CDR3 size: 12 residues. The CDR3 nucleotides read TGTGCCAGCAGTTACACGGAGAGGGAGCAGTTCTTC. It is translated as CASSYTEREQFF.

The chain links TRBV1 to TRBJ2-7; the DNA was not used to check the table's D call, TRBD2. TRBV1 is a documented pseudogene. The CDR3 has 16 residues. CDR3 protein: CTSSHRRAGSAYEQYF. CDR3 bases: TGCACCAGCAGCCACCGACGGGCCGGGAGCGCCTACGAGCAGTACTTC.

The chain combines TRBV5-1 with TRBJ2-7, with TRBD2 matching 11 bases. V was pared by 5 bases and J by 2 bases, with 6 bases of the junction left unmatched. The germline gives CDR1 SGHRS, CDR2 YFSETQ. This CDR3 spans 15 amino acids. CDR3 region: CASRLLAGDTYEQYV. The CDR3 DNA reads as TGCGCCAGCAGATTACTAGCGGGGGATACCTACGAGCAGTACGTC.

This rearrangement joins TRBV6-5 to TRBJ1-2, with TRBD1 as a possible D gene (5 bases). Trimming took off 8 bases at V and 7 bases at J, with 20 bases between the two ends. Germline CDR1 reads MNHEY; CDR2 reads SVGAGI. This CDR3 is built from 14 residues. The CDR3 region is CASGGAQGEGGYTF. DNA of the CDR3: TGTGCCAGCGGGGGAGCCCAAGGGGAGGGTGGCTACACCTTC.

The chain couples TRBV5-1 to TRBJ1-1, with 8 bases that match TRBD1. CDR1 is SGHRS, CDR2 YFSETQ, per germline. CDR3 length: 14 residues. Losses at the gene ends were 6 bases for V and 0 bases for J; bases not matched to a gene: 4. CDR3 sequence: CASNRGGMNTEAFF. CDR3 DNA sequence: TGCGCCAGCAACAGGGGGGGCATGAACACTGAAGCTTTCTTT.

The chain joins TRBV5-1 to TRBJ1-6; perhaps TRBD1 as D (5 bases). The CDR3 loop spans 16 amino acids. CDR1 and CDR2 (germline): SGHRS, YFSETQ. The V end lost 0 bases, the J end lost 6 bases, and 13 bases lay between the germline ends. CDR3 sequence (DNA): TGCGCCAGCAGCTTGGGGGCCTGGGGCCGTAATTCACCCCTCCACTTT. It codes for CASSLGAWGRNSPLHF. The entire variable domain, with the rest obtained from reference TRBV5-1 and TRBJ1-6, is as follows: KAGVTQTPRYLIKTRGQQVTLSCSPISGHRSVSWYQQTPGQGLQFLFEYFSETQRNKGNFPGRFSGRQFSNSRSEMNVSTLELGDSALYLCASSLGAWGRNSPLHFGNGTRLTVT.

The chain is built from TRBV5-1 and TRBJ1-1, with a tentative D call TRBD1 (6 bases). The CDR3 consists of 15 residues. Germline V gene sequence: CDR1 SGHRS, CDR2 YFSETQ. Trimming left V 4 bases short and J 1 base short, with 14 bases between. CDR3 sequence reads: CASSPMGGGNTEAFF. The CDR3 bases are TGCGCCAGCAGCCCGATGGGAGGGGGGAACACTGAAGCTTTCTTT.

V gene TRBV6-2 or TRBV6-3 combines with J gene TRBJ2-2; no firm D call. Trimming took 5 bases from V and 3 from J, leaving 7 bases between them. The CDR3 extends over 13 amino acids. Germline V gene lookup returns CDR1 MNHEY and CDR2 SVGEGT. This chain's CDR3 is CASSPDYTGELFF. CDR3 DNA: TGTGCCAGCAGTCCCGACTACACCGGGGAGCTGTTTTTT.

This chain connects TRBV20-1 to TRBJ1-2, with no clear D. The CDR3 is made up of 11 amino acids. Germline CDR1 and CDR2: DFQATT and SNEGSKA (reference sequence). V was pared by 0 bases and J by 8 bases, with 7 bases between. The CDR3 loop is CSARDRGGYTF. In nucleotides, the CDR3 is TGCAGTGCTAGAGATAGAGGCGGCTACACCTTC.

This chain connects TRBV6-5 to TRBJ2-7, with 7 positions matching TRBD1. With V trimmed by 2 bases and J by 5 bases, 6 bases remained unmatched. CDR3 length: 14 residues. Per germline, CDR1 MNHEY and CDR2 SVGAGI. The CDR3 nucleotides read TGTGCCAGCAGTTACACAAAGGGGGCCCACGAGCAGTACGTC. It yields the protein CASSYTKGAHEQYV.

The CDR3 region is CASQPGAPLNQPQHF. The CDR3 DNA is TGTGCCAGCCAACCGGGAGCCCCACTCAATCAGCCCCAGCATTTT. The V and J genes are TRBV5-5 and TRBJ1-5; D not certain. CDR1 and CDR2 (germline): SGHKS, YYEKEE (reference sequence). This CDR3 is 15 amino acids long. V was cut by 7 bases and J by 3 bases, with 17 bases left in between.

This clone was seen only once. The chain recombines TRBV7-2 with TRBJ1-4, with unresolved D. V gave up 7 bases and J gave up 5 bases, with 14 bases separating them. The germline CDR1 and CDR2 sequences are SGHTA and FQGNSA. The CDR3 covers 14 residues. In DNA, the CDR3 is TGTGCCAGCAACCTCCGGGGTGCGAATGAAAAACTGTTTTTT. Its translation: CASNLRGANEKLFF.

The V and J genes are TRBV19 and TRBJ2-3; D is undetermined. This CDR3 is 14 amino acids long. Germline assignment: CDR1 LNHDA and CDR2 SQIVND (reference sequence). Trimming removed 5 bases at V and 7 bases at J, with 16 bases between. CDR3 nucleotide sequence: TGTGCCAGTAGTTCCCACGGGTCAGTGAATACGCAGTATTTT. It specifies CASSSHGSVNTQYF.

The chain employs TRBV19 and TRBJ1-1; TRBD1 matches at 9 bases. Unmatched junction bases numbered 7, after V lost 5 bases and J lost 0 bases. This CDR3 spans 16 amino acids. Germline V lookup: CDR1 LNHDA, CDR2 SQIVND (reference sequence). The chain's CDR3 is CASSVTGGPMNTEAFF. For the CDR3, the DNA is TGTGCCAGTAGTGTGACAGGGGGACCGATGAACACTGAAGCTTTCTTT.